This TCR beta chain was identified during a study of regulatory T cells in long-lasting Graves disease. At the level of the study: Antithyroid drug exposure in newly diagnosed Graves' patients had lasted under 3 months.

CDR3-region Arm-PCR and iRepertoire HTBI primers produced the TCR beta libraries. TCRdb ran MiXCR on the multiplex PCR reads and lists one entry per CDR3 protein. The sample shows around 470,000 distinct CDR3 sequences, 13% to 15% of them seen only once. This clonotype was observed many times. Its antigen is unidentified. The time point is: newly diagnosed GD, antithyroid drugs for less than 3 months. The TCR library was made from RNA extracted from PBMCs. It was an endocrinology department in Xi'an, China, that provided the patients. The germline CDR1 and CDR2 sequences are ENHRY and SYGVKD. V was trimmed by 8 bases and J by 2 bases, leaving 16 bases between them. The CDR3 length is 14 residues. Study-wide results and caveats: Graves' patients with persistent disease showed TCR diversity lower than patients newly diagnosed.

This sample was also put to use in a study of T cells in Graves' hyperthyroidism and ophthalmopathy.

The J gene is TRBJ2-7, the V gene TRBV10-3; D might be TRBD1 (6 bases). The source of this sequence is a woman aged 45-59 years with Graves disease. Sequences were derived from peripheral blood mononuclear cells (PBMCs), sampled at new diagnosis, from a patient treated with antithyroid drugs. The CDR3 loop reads CAIGRDIFTYEQYF. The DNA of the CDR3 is TGTGCCATCGGTCGGGACATCTTTACCTACGAGCAGTACTTC.